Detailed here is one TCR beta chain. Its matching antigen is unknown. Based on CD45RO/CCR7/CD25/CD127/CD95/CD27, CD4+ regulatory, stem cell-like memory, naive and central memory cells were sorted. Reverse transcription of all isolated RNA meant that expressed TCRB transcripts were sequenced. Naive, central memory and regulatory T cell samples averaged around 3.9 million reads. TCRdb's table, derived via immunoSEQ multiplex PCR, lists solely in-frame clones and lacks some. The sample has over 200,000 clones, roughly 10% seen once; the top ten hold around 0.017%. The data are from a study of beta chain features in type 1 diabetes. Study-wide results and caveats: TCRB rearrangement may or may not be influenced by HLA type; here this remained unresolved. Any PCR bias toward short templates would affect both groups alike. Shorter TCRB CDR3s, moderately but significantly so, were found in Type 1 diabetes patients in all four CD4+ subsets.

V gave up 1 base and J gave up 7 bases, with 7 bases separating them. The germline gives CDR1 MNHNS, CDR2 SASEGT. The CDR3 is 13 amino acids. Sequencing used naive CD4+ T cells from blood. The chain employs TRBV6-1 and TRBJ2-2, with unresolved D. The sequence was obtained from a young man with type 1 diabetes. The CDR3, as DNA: TGTGCCAGCAGTGAAGTACCCGGCGGGGAGCTGTTTTTT. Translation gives CASSEVPGGELFF.